The present T cell receptor (beta chain) was sequenced within a study of blood T cell repertoires in COVID-19. At the level of the study: Acute and convalescent COVID-19 specimens originated in the United States, Italy and Spain.

There are 13 residues in the CDR3. Trimming shortened V by 5 bases and J by 0 bases, and 7 bases separated the two germline ends. Germline CDR1 is SEHNR and CDR2 is FQNEAQ (reference sequence). Clones were read by immunoSEQ multiplex PCR, and TCRdb kept only the in-frame ones, dropping some. The table lists around 21,000 clones, roughly 87% of them singletons, with 20% to 30% in the top ten. Input material: peripheral blood. The rearrangement uses TRBV7-9 and TRBJ1-1; D is uncertain. The source of this sequence is a human donor with active COVID-19. The donor label of this sample is uncertain. The CDR3: CASSASLNTEAFF. CDR3 nucleotide sequence: TGTGCCAGCAGCGCAAGCTTGAACACTGAAGCTTTCTTT.